This record covers a single TCR beta chain. The protocol was immunoSEQ multiplex PCR, while the TCRdb copy is restricted to in-frame clones and leaves out a portion. Here the sample spans around 2,500 clones, over 80% being singletons. These data are taken from a study of brain metastases from non-small cell lung cancer. CDR3 size: 15 residues. The germline V and J ends were trimmed by 4 bases and 3 bases, with 13 bases remaining between them. CDR1 is SGHVS, CDR2 FQNEAQ, per germline. The sample was primary lung tumor tissue. The gene calls are TRBV7-8 and TRBJ1-5, with D possibly TRBD1 on 6 matching bases. The source is a donor over 35 with non-small cell lung cancer. This CDR3 is CASSYGQSANQPQHF. DNA for the CDR3: TGTGCCAGCAGCTACGGACAGAGCGCCAATCAGCCCCAGCATTTT.